Below are 28 T cell receptor beta chains sequenced from a single sample in a study of CD8 T cells in ankylosing spondylitis. General study results and limits: Typical of ankylosing spondylitis blood, it appeared, was a TCR beta motif of several highly homologous variants.

TCRdb re-called the 5' RACE reads with MiXCR, one entry per CDR3 protein. The table includes about 220,000 distinct CDR3 sequences, around 20% detected once. These receptors' antigens are unknown. Sequenced material: blood, either unsorted or a sorted T cell fraction (not recorded which). All receptors come from a male donor with ankylosing spondylitis.

This clonotype was counted a few times. This chain connects TRBV20-1 to TRBJ2-2; TRBD1 matches 8 bases. Per germline, CDR1 DFQATT and CDR2 SNEGSKA (reference sequence). CDR3 size: 14 residues. V was clipped by 2 bases and J by 7 bases; unmatched bases: 6. The CDR3 region has the DNA TGCAGTGCTAGACAGGGGGCGCATATCGGGGAGCTGTTTTTT. Translation: CSARQGAHIGELFF.

This clonotype was counted at least ten times. The gene calls are TRBV6-4 and TRBJ2-3; D remains unclear. This CDR3 comprises 13 residues. CDR1 is MRHNA and CDR2 is SNTAGT in the germline V gene. V dropped 2 bases and J dropped 0 bases, with 3 bases sitting between them. The DNA of the CDR3 is TGTGCCAGCAGTGACGGGAGCACAGATACGCAGTATTTT. It is translated as CASSDGSTDTQYF.

This clonotype was counted between two and nine times. V and J are TRBV28 and TRBJ2-5, with D possibly being TRBD1 or TRBD2 (5 bases each). V was cut by 2 bases and J by 5 bases, with 18 bases left in between. CDR3 length: 16 residues. Per the germline V gene, CDR1 is MDHEN and CDR2 is SYDVKM. The CDR3 DNA reads TGTGCCAGCAGTTTACCCAGGGAGACTAAGAAGGAGACCCAGTACTTC. Protein product: CASSLPRETKKETQYF.

The CDR3 protein is CSARDPARDNEQFF. For the CDR3, the DNA is TGCAGTGCTAGAGATCCAGCACGGGACAATGAGCAGTTCTTC. This chain connects TRBV20-1 to TRBJ2-1; D remains unclear. Germline CDR1 is DFQATT and CDR2 is SNEGSKA (reference sequence). Trimming took 0 bases from V and 5 from J, leaving 11 bases between them. The CDR3 is 14 residues long.

This clonotype was seen a handful of times. The rearrangement links TRBV12-3 or TRBV12-4 to TRBJ2-2; 12 bases line up with TRBD2. This CDR3 has 19 amino acids. The J segment lost 0 bases and the V segment lost 4 bases, leaving 9 bases of the junction unmatched. CDR3 sequence reads: CASSSGTSGSTPNTGELFF. CDR3 DNA sequence: TGTGCCAGCAGTTCCGGGACTAGCGGGTCCACGCCGAACACCGGGGAGCTGTTTTTT.

This chain joins TRBV4-3 and TRBJ1-1; 7 bases line up with TRBD1. CDR1 and CDR2 (germline): LGHNA, YSLEER. The J segment lost 4 bases and the V segment lost 0 bases, leaving 11 bases of the junction unmatched. This CDR3 comprises 17 residues. CDR3 amino acids: CASSQDLNRGYSTEAFF. DNA of the CDR3: TGCGCCAGCAGCCAAGATTTAAACAGGGGTTATAGCACTGAAGCTTTCTTT.

A few counts support this clonotype. V usage is TRBV4-2 and J usage is TRBJ2-7; D gene unclear. The germline V gene encodes CDR1 LGHNA and CDR2 YNFKEQ. Trimming pared 0 bases from V and 1 base from J, leaving 7 bases between. The CDR3 loop spans 14 amino acids. CDR3 region: CASSQDYKSYEQYF. In DNA form, the CDR3 reads TGTGCCAGCAGCCAAGATTATAAGTCCTACGAGCAGTACTTC.

This clonotype was recorded a few times. The V gene is TRBV9, the J gene TRBJ2-1; TRBD2 aligns across 9 bases. The CDR3 consists of 17 residues. With 3 bases clipped from V and 4 bases from J, the junction kept 11 bases outside the gene matches. Germline V gives CDR1 SGDLS, CDR2 YYNGEE. DNA for the CDR3: TGTGCCAGCAGCGCCCAACAGGGACTAGCAGGATACAATGAGCAGTTCTTC. It translates to CASSAQQGLAGYNEQFF.

The V call is TRBV30, the J call TRBJ2-7; D unclear. Trimming shortened V by 5 bases and J by 2 bases, and 7 bases separated the two germline ends. The CDR3 is 11 amino acids. The germline V gene has CDR1 GTSNPN and CDR2 SVGIG (reference sequence). CDR3 DNA sequence: TGTGCCTGGGCTGATCCCTACGAGCAGTACTTC. Its protein is CAWADPYEQYF.

V is TRBV11-2 and J is TRBJ2-1, with TRBD1 matching over 7 bases. CDR3 size: 19 residues. Trimming cost V 5 bases and J 3 bases; bases outside gene matches: 19. The V gene's germline CDR1 is SGHAT and CDR2 FQNNGV. The CDR3: CASSPQGFGWVRLYNEQFF. For the CDR3, the DNA is TGTGCCAGCAGCCCACAGGGGTTCGGGTGGGTACGGCTCTACAATGAGCAGTTCTTC. The complete variable domain, with remaining parts taken from reference TRBV11-2 and TRBJ2-1, reads EAGVAQSPRYKIIEKRQSVAFWCNPISGHATLYWYQQILGQGPKLLIQFQNNGVVDDSQLPKDRFSAERLKGVDSTLKIQPAKLEDSAVYLCASSPQGFGWVRLYNEQFFGPGTRLTVL.

The genes are TRBV21-1 and TRBJ1-2; the D call in the table, TRBD1, was not verified against the DNA. TRBV21-1 is assigned pseudogene status. The CDR3 is 15 residues long. The CDR3 spells CASSNLGAGRCGYTF. CDR3 DNA sequence: TGTGCCAGCAGCAATCTGGGGGCCGGGAGATGTGGCTACACCTTC.

This clonotype has ten or more counts. A junction end diverges from the germline sequence, so it may reflect a read error. This chain uses TRBV5-6 with TRBJ2-7; D possibly corresponds to TRBD2 (6 bases). The CDR3 totals 12 residues. Germline V gene sequence: CDR1 SGHDT, CDR2 YYEEEE. The CDR3 loop is CASSLTGLEEYF. CDR3 DNA: TGTGCCAGCAGCTTGACGGGACTCGAGGAGTACTTC. The variable domain in full, with the rest retrieved from reference TRBV5-6 and TRBJ2-7, is DAGVTQSPTHLIKTRGQQVTLRCSPKSGHDTVSWYQQALGQGPQFIFQYYEEEERQRGNFPDRFSGHQFPNYSSELNVNALLLGDSALYLCASSLTGLEEYFGPGTRLTVT.

The genes are TRBV6-1 and TRBJ2-7; 11 bases map to TRBD2. V was clipped by 11 bases and J by 0 bases; unmatched bases: 6. Germline CDR1 reads MNHNS; CDR2 reads SASEGT. The CDR3 consists of 14 residues. CDR3: CAAKTSGVSYEQYF. CDR3 nucleotide sequence: TGTGCCGCCAAGACTAGCGGGGTCTCCTACGAGCAGTACTTC.

This clonotype was counted between two and nine times. The chain links TRBV29-1 to TRBJ2-7; perhaps TRBD1 as D (6 bases). The CDR3 extends over 12 amino acids. V was shortened by 6 bases and J by 4 bases, with 13 bases between the two germline ends. CDR1 and CDR2 from the germline V gene are SQVTM and ANQGSEA. The CDR3 nucleotides read TGCAGCGTCAGCAGGGGTTCGTACGAGCAGTACTTC. It translates to CSVSRGSYEQYF.

The J gene is TRBJ1-5, the V gene TRBV7-8; perhaps TRBD1 as D (5 bases). CDR1 is SGHVS and CDR2 is FQNEAQ in the germline V gene. This CDR3 comprises 15 residues. The V end lost 1 base, the J end lost 8 bases, and 15 bases lay between the germline ends. This CDR3 is CASSLGETPREPQHF. The CDR3 bases are TGTGCCAGCAGCTTAGGGGAGACACCCAGGGAGCCCCAGCATTTT.

This chain links TRBV11-2 with TRBJ1-5; 7 bases map to TRBD1. This CDR3 region has 17 residues. The trim removed 0 bases at V and 0 bases at J, leaving 5 bases unmatched. Germline V gene sequence: CDR1 SGHAT, CDR2 FQNNGV. CDR3 amino acids: CASSLEGQTYSNQPQHF. The CDR3 nucleotides read TGTGCCAGCAGCTTAGAGGGACAGACCTATAGCAATCAGCCCCAGCATTTT.

This clonotype has at least ten counts. The chain uses TRBV7-9 and TRBJ2-1, with TRBD1 identical over 7 bases. The CDR3 covers 11 residues. Losses at the gene ends were 4 bases for V and 12 bases for J; bases not matched to a gene: 3. Germline values: CDR1 SEHNR, CDR2 FQNEAQ (reference sequence). The CDR3 sequence: CASSSRDRQFF. CDR3 DNA: TGTGCCAGCAGCTCCCGGGACAGGCAGTTCTTC.

In its sample, this clonotype was seen a few times. The chain couples TRBV20-1 to TRBJ2-1; TRBD2 might be the D (5 bases). This CDR3 contains 14 residues. The germline V gene encodes CDR1 DFQATT and CDR2 SNEGSKA (reference sequence). V lost 4 bases to trimming and J lost 1 base, with 11 bases between them. The CDR3 sequence is CSATRLTSYNEQFF. The CDR3 nucleotides are TGCAGTGCTACAAGACTAACGTCCTACAATGAGCAGTTCTTC.

The CDR3 DNA follows: TGTGCCAGCAGCGACGCAGGGAGCACTGAAGCTTTCTTT. It is translated as CASSDAGSTEAFF. V usage is TRBV2 and J usage is TRBJ1-1; D is perhaps TRBD1 (5 bases). The V gene's germline CDR1 is SNHLY and CDR2 FYNNEI. Trimming stripped 6 bases from V and 4 bases from J, with 12 bases between. CDR3 length: 13 amino acids.

This clonotype was seen more than once but under ten times. Written as DNA, the CDR3 is TGTGCCAGCAGTCGTTCGGGCGAAGGTCTCGAGCAGTACTTC. It specifies CASSRSGEGLEQYF. This chain joins TRBV11-3 and TRBJ2-7, with no clear D. Trimming took off 6 bases at V and 6 bases at J, with 18 bases between the two ends. The CDR3 totals 14 residues. Germline V gives CDR1 SGHNT, CDR2 YENEEA.

The rearrangement links TRBV6-5 to TRBJ2-1, with D perhaps TRBD1 (5 bases). This CDR3 has 15 amino acids. Germline lookup yields CDR1 MNHEY and CDR2 SVGAGI. The V gene lost 2 bases and the J gene lost 9 bases, with 17 bases spanning the gap. The CDR3 DNA follows: TGTGCCAGCAGTTACGGCCTGACAGCCCGATCTGAGCAGTTCTTC. Its translation: CASSYGLTARSEQFF.

The J gene is TRBJ1-1, the V gene TRBV4-1; D is undetermined. The CDR3 has 15 residues. The germline V and J ends were trimmed by 1 base and 6 bases, with 15 bases remaining between them. Germline CDR1 is MGHRA and CDR2 is YSYEKL. CDR3 residues: CASSQGWAPVPEAFF. The CDR3, as DNA: TGCGCCAGCAGCCAAGGATGGGCGCCCGTCCCTGAAGCTTTCTTT.

This clonotype was recorded many times. The chain carries TRBV4-2 and TRBJ1-1; D ambiguous. The germline CDR1 and CDR2 sequences are LGHNA and YNFKEQ. V shed 0 bases and J shed 9 bases, with 17 bases lying between them. The CDR3 contains 15 residues. CDR3 in DNA: TGTGCCAGCAGCCAAGATAGTCCGACTACCCTCCAAGCTTTCTTT. It translates to CASSQDSPTTLQAFF.

This clonotype was observed a few times. DNA for the CDR3: TGTGCCAGCAGTGAGAGGACTAGCGGGCTGTCCTACGAGCAGTACTTC. This encodes CASSERTSGLSYEQYF. The genes are TRBV6-1 and TRBJ2-7; 11 bases agree with TRBD2. The CDR3 extends over 16 amino acids. Germline CDR1 MNHNS, CDR2 SASEGT. The J segment lost 1 base and the V segment lost 3 bases, leaving 5 bases of the junction unmatched.

V is TRBV4-1 and J is TRBJ2-1; 10 nucleotides line up with TRBD2. The CDR3 covers 15 residues. Germline lookup yields CDR1 MGHRA and CDR2 YSYEKL. V was pared by 2 bases and J by 7 bases, with 5 bases of the junction left unmatched. The DNA for the CDR3 is TGCGCCAGCAGCCAACTAGCGGGGGCGGGGAATGAGCAGTTCTTC. Translated: CASSQLAGAGNEQFF.

This clonotype was seen a handful of times. The chain joins TRBV6-5 to TRBJ2-2, with D perhaps TRBD1 (5 bases). The CDR3 is 13 amino acids. V dropped 4 bases and J dropped 6 bases, with 9 bases sitting between them. Germline V gives CDR1 MNHEY, CDR2 SVGAGI. The CDR3 nucleotides read TGTGCCAGCAGTTTTCAGGGTGCCGGGGAGCTGTTTTTT. Translated: CASSFQGAGELFF.

Only a few counts were recorded for this clonotype. V gene TRBV6-5 combines with J gene TRBJ2-7; D possibly corresponds to TRBD2 (5 bases). V dropped 4 bases and J dropped 5 bases, with 12 bases sitting between them. The CDR3 has 13 amino acids. Per the germline V gene, CDR1 is MNHEY and CDR2 is SVGAGI. CDR3 loop: CASSSGFGNEQYF. In nucleotides, the CDR3 is TGTGCCAGCAGTTCCGGGTTCGGGAACGAGCAGTACTTC.

This rearrangement joins TRBV5-1 to TRBJ2-3; 8 bases are shared with TRBD2. The CDR3 totals 16 residues. Germline V gene data show CDR1 as SGHRS and CDR2 as YFSETQ. V shed 6 bases, J shed 4 bases, and the junction held 13 bases outside the gene matches. CDR3 sequence (DNA): TGCGCCAGCACCTCCTCTTTAGGAGCGGGGGCAGATACGCAGTATTTT. Translation gives CASTSSLGAGADTQYF.